Shown below are 7 T cell receptor beta chains from a single sample sequenced in a study of cytomegalovirus exposure and HLA in healthy donors. Primers: 60 Vbeta forward and 13 Jbeta reverse. The data were produced by immunoSEQ multiplex PCR, yet TCRdb's version contains in-frame clones alone and is incomplete. Of about 140,000 clones in the sample, around 80% are singletons; the top ten hold 3% to 3.5%. Sequencing was performed on PBMCs. The receptors were gathered from a man between 18 and 35 years old in good health and CMV-seropositive.

This sequence joins TRBV30 and TRBJ1-4; possibly TRBD1 for D (5 bases). Germline CDR1 GTSNPN, CDR2 SVGIG (reference sequence). V shed 0 bases and J shed 4 bases, with 9 bases lying between them. The CDR3 totals 14 residues. The CDR3 loop is CAWSVPGFNEKLFF. The CDR3 DNA follows: TGTGCCTGGAGTGTACCAGGGTTTAATGAAAAACTGTTTTTT.

CDR3 sequence: CASDLREGRSNEQFF. The CDR3 coding sequence is TGTGCCAGCGATTTGCGGGAGGGAAGGAGCAATGAGCAGTTCTTC. The V and J genes are TRBV7-9 and TRBJ2-1, with 9 bases identical to TRBD2. CDR3 size: 15 residues. The germline gives CDR1 SEHNR, CDR2 FQNEAQ (reference sequence). Germline trimming cut 8 bases from V and 6 bases from J; bases unmatched to any gene: 11. Using reference TRBV7-9 and TRBJ2-1 for the parts outside the CDR3, the full variable domain is DTGVSQNPRHKITKRGQNVTFRCDPISEHNRLYWYRQTLGQGPEFLTYFQNEAQLEKSRLLSDRFSAERPKGSFSTLEIQRTEQGDSAMYLCASDLREGRSNEQFFGPGTRLTVL.

The rearrangement uses TRBV28 and TRBJ2-7; possible D gene TRBD2, 7 bases. Germline loops: CDR1 MDHEN, CDR2 SYDVKM. CDR3 size: 16 residues. Trimming took off 5 bases at V and 2 bases at J, with 19 bases between the two ends. CDR3 DNA: TGTGCCAGCAGTCCCCGGCGCCAAGGGGGGGCCTACGAGCAGTACTTC. Protein product: CASSPRRQGGAYEQYF.

The CDR3 nucleotides read TGTGCCAGCAGCTTAGTCAGTGGTGGCTACACCTTC. Translating it yields CASSLVSGGYTF. The genes are TRBV11-2 and TRBJ1-2; D is uncertain. Trimming left V 1 base short and J 7 bases short, with 7 bases between. The CDR3 is 12 residues long. The germline gives CDR1 SGHAT, CDR2 FQNNGV.

The genes are TRBV28 and TRBJ2-7, with 7 bases lining up with TRBD1. The germline gives CDR1 MDHEN, CDR2 SYDVKM. Losses at the gene ends were 6 bases for V and 7 bases for J; bases not matched to a gene: 6. The CDR3 totals 12 residues. The CDR3 DNA follows: TGTGCCAGCAGCGACAGGGTGGGGGAGCAGTACTTC. Protein: CASSDRVGEQYF.

This clone has a handful of counts. The chain combines TRBV5-8 with TRBJ1-4; perhaps TRBD1 as D (6 bases). Germline V gene sequence: CDR1 SGHTS, CDR2 YDEGEE. This CDR3 region has 14 residues. Trimming left V 4 bases short and J 8 bases short, with 15 bases between. CDR3 coding DNA: TGTGCCAGCAGCCCGGGACAACCGGGAGAAAAACTGTTTTTT. Residues: CASSPGQPGEKLFF.

J is TRBJ2-7 and V is TRBV14, with D tentatively TRBD2 (5 bases). Germline V gives CDR1 SGHDN, CDR2 FVKESK. V lost 1 base and J 2 bases, leaving 18 bases between the germline ends. CDR3 length: 17 residues. CDR3 bases: TGTGCCAGCAGCCAAGGGGCTAGCTGGAGTGAGACCTACGAGCAGTACTTC. Amino acid sequence: CASSQGASWSETYEQYF.